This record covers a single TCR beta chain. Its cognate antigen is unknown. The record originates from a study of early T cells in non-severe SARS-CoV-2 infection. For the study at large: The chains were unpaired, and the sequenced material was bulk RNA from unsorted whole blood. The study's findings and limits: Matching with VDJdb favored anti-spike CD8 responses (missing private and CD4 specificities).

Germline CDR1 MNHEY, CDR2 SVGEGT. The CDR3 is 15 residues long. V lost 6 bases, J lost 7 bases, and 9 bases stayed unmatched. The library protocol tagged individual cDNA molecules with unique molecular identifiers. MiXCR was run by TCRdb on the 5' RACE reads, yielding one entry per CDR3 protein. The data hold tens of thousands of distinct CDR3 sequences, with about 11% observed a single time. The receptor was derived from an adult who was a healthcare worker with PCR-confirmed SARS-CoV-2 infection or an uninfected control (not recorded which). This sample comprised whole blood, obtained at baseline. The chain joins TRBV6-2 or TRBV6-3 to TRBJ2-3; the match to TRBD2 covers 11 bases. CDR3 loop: CASRIAGGQQHTQYF. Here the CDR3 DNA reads TGTGCCAGCAGAATAGCGGGGGGGCAGCAACATACGCAGTATTTT.